Below, 13 T cell receptor beta chains from the same sample are listed, as sequenced in a study of identical twins. TCRdb processed the 5' RACE reads anew with MiXCR; each CDR3 protein has one entry. The sample carries some 500,000 distinct CDR3 sequences, 13% to 15% recorded once. The data also belong to a second study, concerning yellow fever vaccine responses in identical twins.

Material for sequencing was CD4+ T cells sorted from blood. The origin of the receptors is a young woman in good health.

At least ten counts were recorded for this clonotype. The chain links TRBV5-1 to TRBJ2-7; TRBD1 matches 7 bases. Germline CDR1 and CDR2: SGHRS and YFSETQ. The CDR3 runs 17 residues. V dropped 0 bases and J dropped 2; count of bases not matched to a gene: 11. The CDR3 DNA is TGCGCCAGCAGCTTGGGCGATTTAGACAGGGTAGCCTACGAGCAGTACTTC. Its protein product is CASSLGDLDRVAYEQYF. Full variable domain (missing parts from reference TRBV5-1 and TRBJ2-7): KAGVTQTPRYLIKTRGQQVTLSCSPISGHRSVSWYQQTPGQGLQFLFEYFSETQRNKGNFPGRFSGRQFSNSRSEMNVSTLELGDSALYLCASSLGDLDRVAYEQYFGPGTRLTVT.

This clonotype was detected a few times. The V and J genes are TRBV7-8 and TRBJ1-6; 9 bases map to TRBD1. V trimming: 1 base; J trimming: 8 bases; junction bases outside the gene matches: 6. The CDR3 length is 16 residues. Germline V gives CDR1 SGHVS, CDR2 FQNEAQ. This chain's CDR3 is CASSLGRQGGDSPLHF. CDR3 nucleotide sequence: TGTGCCAGCAGCTTAGGCAGACAGGGGGGTGATTCACCCCTCCACTTT.

The chain carries TRBV7-3 and TRBJ2-2; a possible D gene is TRBD1 (6 bases). Trimming removed 5 bases at V and 1 base at J, with 14 bases between. The CDR3 totals 16 residues. Germline values: CDR1 SGHTA, CDR2 FQGTGA. The CDR3 DNA sequence: TGTGCCAGCAGCCCCCGCCGGGACAAGAACACCGGGGAGCTGTTTTTT. Translated, it gives CASSPRRDKNTGELFF.

The chain combines TRBV20-1 with TRBJ2-5, with 8 bases lining up with TRBD2. V trimming: 5 bases; J trimming: 6 bases; junction bases outside the gene matches: 8. Germline assignment: CDR1 DFQATT and CDR2 SNEGSKA (reference sequence). The CDR3 length is 13 residues. The CDR3 here is CSAGSGGPKTQYF. The CDR3 nucleotides are TGCAGTGCTGGGAGCGGGGGACCCAAGACCCAGTACTTC.

This clonotype was counted a few times. The J gene is TRBJ2-3, the V gene TRBV5-1; D is undetermined. The CDR3 is made up of 14 amino acids. V was trimmed by 4 bases and J by 2 bases, leaving 11 bases between them. Per germline, CDR1 SGHRS and CDR2 YFSETQ. The CDR3 is CASSRGANTDTQYF. The CDR3 DNA reads TGCGCCAGCAGCCGCGGAGCGAACACAGATACGCAGTATTTT.

This sequence joins TRBV7-9 and TRBJ2-1; no reliable D call. The CDR3 is made up of 15 amino acids. Germline V gene sequence: CDR1 SEHNR, CDR2 FQNEAQ (reference sequence). V lost 1 base and J 0 bases, leaving 7 bases between the germline ends. CDR3 region: CASSLDFSSYNEQFF. CDR3 nucleotides: TGTGCCAGCAGCTTAGATTTCAGCTCCTACAATGAGCAGTTCTTC.

The chain carries TRBV18 and TRBJ2-5; D uncertain. The V end lost 8 bases, the J end lost 4 bases, and 11 bases lay between the germline ends. The V gene's germline CDR1 is KGHSH and CDR2 LQKENI. The CDR3 runs to 12 residues. The CDR3 is CASRPGGETQYF. CDR3 DNA: TGTGCCAGCCGTCCGGGTGGAGAGACCCAGTACTTC.

The V call is TRBV5-8, the J call TRBJ2-1; 11 bases fit TRBD2. CDR1 and CDR2 from the germline V gene are SGHTS and YDEGEE. This CDR3 contains 16 residues. J gave up 6 bases and V 3 bases, and 8 bases lay outside the gene matches. The CDR3 protein is CASSSVLAGVGNEQFF. CDR3 nucleotide sequence: TGTGCCAGCAGCTCCGTACTAGCGGGAGTGGGCAATGAGCAGTTCTTC.

This clonotype has a handful of counts. The chain joins TRBV7-2 to TRBJ2-7; D is ambiguous. CDR1 is SGHTA, CDR2 FQGNSA, per germline. This CDR3 region has 14 residues. The V gene lost 2 bases and the J gene lost 7 bases, with 15 bases spanning the gap. This CDR3 reads CASSLSGKVMEQYF. The CDR3 DNA reads TGTGCCAGCAGCTTATCTGGGAAAGTAATGGAGCAGTACTTC.

There are a few counts of this clonotype. The rearrangement links TRBV7-2 to TRBJ2-7; TRBD1 might be the D (6 bases). Germline CDR1 and CDR2: SGHTA and FQGNSA. V was shortened by 5 bases and J by 12 bases, with 26 bases between the two germline ends. The CDR3 consists of 15 residues. DNA for the CDR3: TGTGCCAGCAGCCCCAGGGGAAAAGGGGGAGCAGGGCCGTACTTC. The encoded protein is CASSPRGKGGAGPYF.

A few counts support this clonotype. The rearrangement joins TRBV6-2 or TRBV6-3 to TRBJ1-1, with 10 nucleotides matching TRBD1. J gave up 3 bases and V 6 bases, and 4 bases lay outside the gene matches. The CDR3 has 14 residues. Germline V CDR1 and CDR2: MNHEY, SVGEGT. CDR3 sequence: CASRFGTGDTEAFF. The CDR3 bases are TGTGCCAGCAGATTTGGGACAGGGGACACTGAAGCTTTCTTT.

The J gene is TRBJ2-3, the V gene TRBV3-1; 10 bases match TRBD2. This CDR3 is 18 amino acids long. Germline CDR1 LGHDT, CDR2 YNNKEL (reference sequence). V gave up 4 bases and J gave up 2 bases; unmatched junction bases: 12. CDR3 in amino acids: CASSLDLIAGGSTDTQYF. The CDR3 coding sequence is TGTGCCAGCAGCCTTGATTTGATAGCGGGGGGTTCCACAGATACGCAGTATTTT.

By its share, this clonotype is medium-sized. The chain couples TRBV5-1 to TRBJ2-1; 11 nucleotides match TRBD2. The V segment lost 6 bases and the J segment 3 bases; nucleotides outside the gene matches: 2. The germline V gene encodes CDR1 SGHRS and CDR2 YFSETQ. This CDR3 is 14 amino acids long. The chain's CDR3 is CASTTSGGYNEQFF. In DNA, the CDR3 is TGCGCCAGCACCACTAGCGGGGGCTACAATGAGCAGTTCTTC.